These 17 T cell receptor beta chains share one sample of origin, sequenced in a study of beta chain features in type 1 diabetes (dated by TCRdb to the late 2010s). The library was obtained by the immunoSEQ multiplex PCR assay. All of the isolated RNA was reverse transcribed with the High Capacity cDNA Reverse Transcription Kit, so expressed TCRB transcripts were sequenced. Imported from immuneACCESS, the table was reduced by TCRdb to in-frame sequences with V and J called. These copies leave out some clones; in studies compared against another copy, an unresolved V gene accounts for under half, and the cause of the remainder is not known. The sample table lists 970,000 or so clones, about 17% of them with a count of one. The ten largest clones take up 0.023% of the sample. The sequencing input was naive CD4+ T cells from blood. In the paper's terms, the cell subset or site label means: true naive CD4+ T cells. These receptors all stem from a young woman in good health.

This clone was seen a few times. The chain recombines TRBV5-4 with TRBJ2-1; TRBD1 or TRBD2 may be the D gene (6 bases each). Trimming took 5 bases from V and 0 from J, leaving 12 bases between them. The length of the CDR3 is 15 residues. The germline CDR1 and CDR2 sequences are SGHNT and YYREEE (reference sequence). The CDR3 loop reads CASREGHVSYNEQFF. Written as DNA, the CDR3 is TGTGCCAGCAGGGAGGGACACGTCTCCTACAATGAGCAGTTCTTC.

This clone was seen more than once but under ten times. The genes are TRBV28 and TRBJ2-1, with 9 bases fitting TRBD2. Germline CDR1 is MDHEN and CDR2 is SYDVKM. J lost 7 bases, V lost 9 bases, and 10 bases had no gene match. This CDR3 has 14 amino acids. CDR3 amino acids: CASLAGTSRNEQFF. CDR3 bases: TGTGCCAGTCTCGCCGGGACTAGCCGAAATGAGCAGTTCTTC.

The chain joins TRBV19 to TRBJ2-4; 15 bases line up with TRBD2. Germline V CDR1 and CDR2: LNHDA, SQIVND (reference sequence). V shed 2 bases and J 0 bases; nucleotides not matched to a gene: 5. CDR3 length: 19 amino acids. The CDR3 DNA is TGTGCCAGTAGTATACGGACTAGCGGGAGGGCCTTAGCCAAAAACATTCAGTACTTC. It specifies CASSIRTSGRALAKNIQYF.

V usage is TRBV7-2 and J usage is TRBJ1-2; TRBD1 agrees at 8 bases. This CDR3 comprises 16 residues. V gave up 5 bases and J gave up 7 bases; unmatched junction bases: 15. Germline CDR1 and CDR2: SGHTA and FQGNSA. The CDR3 reads CASSQMLTADRGGYTF. For the CDR3, the DNA is TGTGCCAGCAGCCAGATGTTGACCGCAGACAGGGGTGGCTACACCTTC.

Concerning this clone itself: Other DNA sequences of this sample code for an identical CDR3. The chain employs TRBV28 and TRBJ2-7; D may match TRBD1 or TRBD2 (5 bases each). From germline, CDR1 is MDHEN and CDR2 SYDVKM. V lost 2 bases, J lost 0 bases, and 5 bases lay in between. This CDR3 contains 13 residues. The CDR3 DNA follows: TGTGCCAGCAGTTTAGGGGGCTCCTACGAGCAGTACTTC. It yields the protein CASSLGGSYEQYF. Based on the CDR3 plus reference TRBV28 and TRBJ2-7, the full variable domain is DVKVTQSSRYLVKRTGEKVFLECVQDMDHENMFWYRQDPGLGLRLIYFSYDVKMKEKGDIPEGYSVSREKKERFSLILESASTNQTSMYLCASSLGGSYEQYFGPGTRLTVT.

CDR3 bases: TGTGCCAGCAGCGGACTAGCCCAAGAGACCCAGTACTTC. It translates to CASSGLAQETQYF. This chain links TRBV7-3 with TRBJ2-5; the match to TRBD2 covers 8 bases. The CDR3 length is 13 residues. The junction had 0 bases not matched to a gene; V was cut back by 5 bases and J by 1 base. Germline-derived CDR1 and CDR2 are SGHTA and FQGTGA.

The rearrangement links TRBV28 to TRBJ2-7, with D perhaps matching TRBD1 (5 bases). Germline V gene data show CDR1 as MDHEN and CDR2 as SYDVKM. V lost 5 bases and J 4 bases, leaving 21 bases between the germline ends. This CDR3 is built from 16 residues. In nucleotides, the CDR3 is TGTGCCAGCAGTCCCTCGAGCCAGGGCAGGTTTTACGAGCAGTACTTC. It yields the protein CASSPSSQGRFYEQYF.

This clone was seen only a few times. V is TRBV15 and J is TRBJ2-1, with 8 nucleotides matching TRBD2. CDR3 size: 14 residues. V was pared by 8 bases and J by 4 bases, with 7 bases of the junction left unmatched. Germline CDR1 reads LNHNV; CDR2 reads YYDKDF (reference sequence). CDR3 bases: TGTGCCACCTCCGGGACTAGAATTTACAATGAGCAGTTCTTC. It yields the protein CATSGTRIYNEQFF.

The chain recombines TRBV6-5 with TRBJ1-2; no definite D call. Germline lookup yields CDR1 MNHEY and CDR2 SVGAGI. This CDR3 has 14 amino acids. V was cut by 0 bases and J by 4 bases, with 9 bases left in between. Here the CDR3 reads CASSYSSRSYGYTF. CDR3 nucleotides: TGTGCCAGCAGTTACTCGTCCAGAAGCTATGGCTACACCTTC.

A remark on this clone: At one of its ends the junction is not consistent with the germline gene, which may arise from a read error. The V gene is TRBV9, the J gene TRBJ2-1; 9 bases agree with TRBD1. Germline-derived CDR1 and CDR2 are SGDLS and YYNGEE. The CDR3 covers 16 residues. The CDR3 coding sequence is TGTGCCAGCAGCGTTTCCGGGACAGGGACCTACAATGAGCGGTTCTTC. Amino acids: CASSVSGTGTYNERFF.

This clone occurred a few times. This rearrangement joins TRBV5-6 to TRBJ1-1; D uncertain. The CDR3 totals 13 residues. CDR1 and CDR2 (germline): SGHDT, YYEEEE. Trimming shortened V by 4 bases and J by 0 bases, and 7 bases separated the two germline ends. The CDR3 region has the DNA TGTGCCAGCAGCCAAACACTGAACACTGAAGCTTTCTTT. It specifies CASSQTLNTEAFF.

The chain joins TRBV18 to TRBJ1-3, with a tentative D call TRBD1 (6 bases). With 4 bases removed from V and 0 bases from J, the gap between germline ends came to 10 bases. This CDR3 spans 15 amino acids. Germline loops: CDR1 KGHSH, CDR2 LQKENI. The CDR3 region has the DNA TGTGCCAGCTCACAAGGACAGCCCTCTGGAAACACCATATATTTT. Residues: CASSQGQPSGNTIYF.

This clone was counted between two and nine times. This chain joins TRBV18 and TRBJ1-5, with D possibly TRBD1 on 5 matching bases. Trimming shortened V by 4 bases and J by 5 bases, and 12 bases separated the two germline ends. Germline V gene data show CDR1 as KGHSH and CDR2 as LQKENI. The length of the CDR3 is 14 residues. The DNA for the CDR3 is TGTGCCAGCTCACAAGGGGTAAGGGATCAGCCCCAGCATTTT. As protein: CASSQGVRDQPQHF.

This clone was recorded a few times. The chain has TRBV5-4 and TRBJ2-2; no definite D call. CDR1 is SGHNT and CDR2 is YYREEE in the germline V gene (reference sequence). V lost 2 bases and J 0 bases, leaving 5 bases between the germline ends. The CDR3 has 14 residues. Here the CDR3 reads CASSFLANTGELFF. CDR3 nucleotides: TGTGCCAGCAGCTTTCTAGCGAACACCGGGGAGCTGTTTTTT. The whole variable domain, remainder taken from reference TRBV5-4 and TRBJ2-2, is ETGVTQSPTHLIKTRGQQVTLRCSSQSGHNTVSWYQQALGQGPQFIFQYYREEENGRGNFPPRFSGLQFPNYSSELNVNALELDDSALYLCASSFLANTGELFFGEGSRLTVL.

This clone was found a few times. The chain combines TRBV28 with TRBJ2-2; maybe TRBD2 (6 bases). Trimming took off 2 bases at V and 7 bases at J, with 14 bases between the two ends. The CDR3 runs to 15 residues. Germline V CDR1 and CDR2: MDHEN, SYDVKM. The CDR3 loop reads CASSLRGLAFGELFF. Written as DNA, the CDR3 is TGTGCCAGCAGTTTAAGGGGCCTAGCGTTCGGGGAGCTGTTTTTT.

Only a few counts were recorded for this clone. The genes are TRBV9 and TRBJ2-1, with 8 bases aligning to TRBD2. Germline lookup yields CDR1 SGDLS and CDR2 YYNGEE. CDR3 length equals 16 residues. The junction had 10 bases not matched to a gene; V was cut back by 3 bases and J by 5 bases. The CDR3 DNA sequence: TGTGCCAGCAGCGCCCGACTAGCGACGGTGAACAATGAGCAGTTCTTC. Translated, it gives CASSARLATVNNEQFF.

Remarks on this clone: Other DNA sequences in this sample translate to the same CDR3. The V gene is TRBV6-6, the J gene TRBJ2-1, with D possibly matching TRBD1 (5 bases). Germline lookup yields CDR1 MNHNY and CDR2 SVGAGI (reference sequence). Trimming shortened V by 6 bases and J by 0 bases, and 12 bases separated the two germline ends. CDR3 length: 15 residues. The DNA of the CDR3 is TGTGCCAGCAGCAGGGCGGAAAGCTCCTACAATGAGCAGTTCTTC. It yields the protein CASSRAESSYNEQFF.